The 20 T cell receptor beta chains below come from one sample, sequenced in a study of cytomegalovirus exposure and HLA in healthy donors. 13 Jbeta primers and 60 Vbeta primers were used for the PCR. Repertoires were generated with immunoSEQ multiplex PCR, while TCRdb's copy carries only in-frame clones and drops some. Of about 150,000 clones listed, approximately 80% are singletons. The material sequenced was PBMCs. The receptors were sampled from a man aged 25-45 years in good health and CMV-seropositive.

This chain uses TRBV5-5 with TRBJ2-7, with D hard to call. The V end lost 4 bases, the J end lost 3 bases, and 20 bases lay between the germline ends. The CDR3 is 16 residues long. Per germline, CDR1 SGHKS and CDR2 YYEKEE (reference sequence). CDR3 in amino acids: CASSGWVQDNNYEQYF. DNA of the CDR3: TGTGCCAGCAGCGGTTGGGTCCAGGATAATAACTACGAGCAGTACTTC.

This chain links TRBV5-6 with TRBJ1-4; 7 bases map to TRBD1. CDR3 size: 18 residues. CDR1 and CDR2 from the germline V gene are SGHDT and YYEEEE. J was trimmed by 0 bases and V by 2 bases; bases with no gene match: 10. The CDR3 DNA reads TGTGCCAGCAGCTTCGGGACAGCAGCACTTGCAACTAATGAAAAACTGTTTTTT. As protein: CASSFGTAALATNEKLFF.

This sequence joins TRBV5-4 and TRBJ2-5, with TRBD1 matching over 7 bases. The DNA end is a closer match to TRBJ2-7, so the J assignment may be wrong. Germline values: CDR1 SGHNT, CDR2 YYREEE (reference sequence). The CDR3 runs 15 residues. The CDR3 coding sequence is TGTGCCAGCAGCTTGGGAGGGACAGAACTCTACGAGCAGTACTTC. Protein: CASSLGGTELYEQYF.

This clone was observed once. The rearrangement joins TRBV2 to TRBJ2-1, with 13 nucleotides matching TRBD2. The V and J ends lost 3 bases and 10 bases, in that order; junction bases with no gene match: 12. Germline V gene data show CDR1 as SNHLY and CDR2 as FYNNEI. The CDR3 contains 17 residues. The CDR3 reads CASSDFLGLAGVGEQFF. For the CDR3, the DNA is TGTGCCAGCAGTGATTTTTTAGGACTAGCGGGAGTTGGGGAGCAGTTCTTC. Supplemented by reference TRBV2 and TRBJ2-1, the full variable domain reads EPEVTQTPSHQVTQMGQEVILRCVPISNHLYFYWYRQILGQKVEFLVSFYNNEISEKSEIFDDQFSVERPDGSNFTLKIRSTKLEDSAMYFCASSDFLGLAGVGEQFFGPGTRLTVL.

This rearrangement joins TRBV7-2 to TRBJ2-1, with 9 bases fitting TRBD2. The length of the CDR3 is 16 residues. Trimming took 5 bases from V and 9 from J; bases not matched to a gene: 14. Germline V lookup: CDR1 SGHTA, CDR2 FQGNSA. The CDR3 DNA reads TGTGCCAGCAGCGGCCGGGGGGCGGGAGGGCCTGTTGAGCAGTTCTTC. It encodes CASSGRGAGGPVEQFF.

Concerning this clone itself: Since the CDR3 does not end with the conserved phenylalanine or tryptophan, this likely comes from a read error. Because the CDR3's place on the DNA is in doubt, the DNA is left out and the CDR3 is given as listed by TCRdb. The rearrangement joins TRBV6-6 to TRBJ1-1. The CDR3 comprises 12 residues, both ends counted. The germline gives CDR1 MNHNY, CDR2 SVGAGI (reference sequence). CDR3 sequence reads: CASSYGPEGGVS.

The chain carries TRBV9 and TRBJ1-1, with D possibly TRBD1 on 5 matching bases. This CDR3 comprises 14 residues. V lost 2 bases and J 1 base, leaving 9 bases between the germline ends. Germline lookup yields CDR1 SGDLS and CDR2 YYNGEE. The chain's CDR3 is CASSVDQGNTEAFF. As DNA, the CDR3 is TGTGCCAGCAGCGTTGATCAGGGGAACACTGAAGCTTTCTTT.

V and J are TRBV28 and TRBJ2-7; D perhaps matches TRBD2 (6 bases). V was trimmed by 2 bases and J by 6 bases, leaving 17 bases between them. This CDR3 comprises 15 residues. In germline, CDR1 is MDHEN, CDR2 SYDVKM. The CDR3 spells CASSLMAGIGFEQYF. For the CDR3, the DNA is TGTGCCAGCAGTTTAATGGCGGGAATTGGGTTCGAGCAGTACTTC.

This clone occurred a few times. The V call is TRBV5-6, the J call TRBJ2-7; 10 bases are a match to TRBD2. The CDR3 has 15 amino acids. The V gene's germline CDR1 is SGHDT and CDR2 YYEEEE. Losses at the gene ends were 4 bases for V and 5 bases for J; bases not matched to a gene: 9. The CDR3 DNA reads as TGTGCCAGCAGCCCGGGGACTAGCGCGACCAACGAGCAGTACTTC. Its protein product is CASSPGTSATNEQYF.

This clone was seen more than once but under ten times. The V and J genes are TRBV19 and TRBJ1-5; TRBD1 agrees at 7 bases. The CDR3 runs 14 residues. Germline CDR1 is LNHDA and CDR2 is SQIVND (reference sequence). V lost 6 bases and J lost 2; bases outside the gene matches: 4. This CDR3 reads CASSADRGNQPQHF. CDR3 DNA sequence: TGTGCCAGTAGCGCTGACAGGGGCAATCAGCCCCAGCATTTT.

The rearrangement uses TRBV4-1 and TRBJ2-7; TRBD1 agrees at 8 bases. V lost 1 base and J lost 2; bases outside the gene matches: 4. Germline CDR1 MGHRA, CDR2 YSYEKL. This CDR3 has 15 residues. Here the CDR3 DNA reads TGCGCCAGCAGCCAAGGAGTACAGGGGGCCTACGAGCAGTACTTC. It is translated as CASSQGVQGAYEQYF.

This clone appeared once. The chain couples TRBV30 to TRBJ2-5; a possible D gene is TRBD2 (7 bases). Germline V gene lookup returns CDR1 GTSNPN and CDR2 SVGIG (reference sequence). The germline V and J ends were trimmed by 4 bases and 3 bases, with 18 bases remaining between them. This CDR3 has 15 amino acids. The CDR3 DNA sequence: TGTGCCTGGATCCCCCGGGGGGCAGCTAAAGAGACCCAGTACTTC. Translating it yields CAWIPRGAAKETQYF. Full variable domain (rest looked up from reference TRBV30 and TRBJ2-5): SQTIHQWPATLVQPVGSPLSLECTVEGTSNPNLYWYRQAAGRGLQLLFYSVGIGQISSEVPQNLSASRPQDRQFILSSKKLLLSDSGFYLCAWIPRGAAKETQYFGPGTRLLVL.

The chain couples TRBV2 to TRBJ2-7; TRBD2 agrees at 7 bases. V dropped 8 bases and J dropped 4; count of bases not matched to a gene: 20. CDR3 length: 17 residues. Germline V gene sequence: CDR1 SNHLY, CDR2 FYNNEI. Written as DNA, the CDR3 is TGTGCCAGCGGTGCGGGAGTTTGGAACACCGACGGGTACGAGCAGTACTTC. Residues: CASGAGVWNTDGYEQYF.

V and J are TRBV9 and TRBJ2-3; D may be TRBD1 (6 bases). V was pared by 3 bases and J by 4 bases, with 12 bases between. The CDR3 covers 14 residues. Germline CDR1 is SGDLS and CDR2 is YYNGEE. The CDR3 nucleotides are TGTGCCAGCAGCGCTGGACAGAACGCAGATACGCAGTATTTT. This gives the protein CASSAGQNADTQYF.

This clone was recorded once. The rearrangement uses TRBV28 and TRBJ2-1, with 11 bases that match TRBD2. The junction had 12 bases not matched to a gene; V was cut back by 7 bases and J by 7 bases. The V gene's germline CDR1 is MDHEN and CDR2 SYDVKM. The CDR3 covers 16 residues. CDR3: CASIYLAGGPGNEQFF. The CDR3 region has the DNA TGTGCCAGCATCTACTTAGCGGGAGGGCCGGGTAATGAGCAGTTCTTC.

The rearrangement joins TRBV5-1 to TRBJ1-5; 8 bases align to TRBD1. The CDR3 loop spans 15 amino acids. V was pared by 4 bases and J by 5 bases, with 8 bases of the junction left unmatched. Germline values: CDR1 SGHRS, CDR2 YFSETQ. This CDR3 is CASSKDGTGDQPQHF. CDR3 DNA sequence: TGCGCCAGCAGCAAAGACGGGACAGGTGATCAGCCCCAGCATTTT. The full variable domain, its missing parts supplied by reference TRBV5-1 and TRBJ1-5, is KAGVTQTPRYLIKTRGQQVTLSCSPISGHRSVSWYQQTPGQGLQFLFEYFSETQRNKGNFPGRFSGRQFSNSRSEMNVSTLELGDSALYLCASSKDGTGDQPQHFGDGTRLSIL.

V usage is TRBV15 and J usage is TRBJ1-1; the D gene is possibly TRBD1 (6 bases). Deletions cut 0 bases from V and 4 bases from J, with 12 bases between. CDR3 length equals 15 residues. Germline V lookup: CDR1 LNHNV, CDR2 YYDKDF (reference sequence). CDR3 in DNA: TGTGCCACCAGCAGAGATATCGGGGGGCTCACTGAAGCTTTCTTT. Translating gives CATSRDIGGLTEAFF.

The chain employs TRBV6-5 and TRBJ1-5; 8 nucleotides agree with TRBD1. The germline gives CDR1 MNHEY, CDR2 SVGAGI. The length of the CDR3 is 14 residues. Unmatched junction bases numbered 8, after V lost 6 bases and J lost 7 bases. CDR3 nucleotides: TGTGCCAGCAGACCACAGGGGGAAGGACAGCCCCAGCATTTT. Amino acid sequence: CASRPQGEGQPQHF.

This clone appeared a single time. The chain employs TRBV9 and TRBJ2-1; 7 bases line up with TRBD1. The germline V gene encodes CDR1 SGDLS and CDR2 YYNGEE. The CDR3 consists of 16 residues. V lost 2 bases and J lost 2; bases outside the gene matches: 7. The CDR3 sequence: CASSVDGQVPYNEQFF. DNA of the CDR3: TGTGCCAGCAGCGTGGATGGACAGGTCCCCTACAATGAGCAGTTCTTC.

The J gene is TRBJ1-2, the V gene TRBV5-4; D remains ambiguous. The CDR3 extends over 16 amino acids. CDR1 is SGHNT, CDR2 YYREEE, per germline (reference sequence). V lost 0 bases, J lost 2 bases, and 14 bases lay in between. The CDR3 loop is CASSLVGGFGNYGYTF. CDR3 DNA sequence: TGTGCCAGCAGCTTGGTAGGAGGGTTTGGGAACTATGGCTACACCTTC.